Included here is one T cell receptor (beta chain) sequence, with context. This receptor's antigen is unknown. Base qualities were left out, and no much larger clone turns up one base away. TCRbeta CDR3 regions were amplified from genomic DNA by means of the immunoSEQ Assay, a bias-controlled multiplex PCR. The original methods were these. The number of nucleated cells in each sample was estimated by amplification of reference gene primers within the assay. To quantify the absolute abundance of each unique TCRbeta CDR3 rearrangement, sequence reads were collapsed and filtered. For each sample, productive Simpson clonality was calculated as the square root of Simpson's diversity index over productive rearrangements. This immuneACCESS table, as held by TCRdb, lists in-frame sequences with V and J called but not all clones. Of the missing ones, under half trace to an unresolved V gene in checked studies; the others have no known cause. V and J calls plus clone size are reproduced from that table; the DNA served to infer D and trimming. Within this sample are 150,000 to 200,000 clones, with around 82% of them counted one time only. 5% to 6% of the sample belongs to the ten largest clones.

This sample is part of a study of blood T cell repertoires in COVID-19 (dated by TCRdb to about 2020). For the wider study: The collaborator samples originated in the United States, Italy and Spain and spanned the acute and convalescent phases of COVID-19. The repertoires were released in a freely available public database intended as a resource for research on the immune response to SARS-CoV-2. Where available, HLA class I and class II types were obtained from metadata supplied by the sample provider rather than from assay-based typing. Deeply sampled blood TCRbeta repertoires from subjects exposed to, actively infected with, or recovered from COVID-19 were included in the dataset. Samples were obtained from the ongoing ImmuneRACE study (first 160 participants) and from roughly 1,300 subjects provided by 6 global collaborators. The prospective study material was composed of cDNA or gDNA derived from T cells, B-cell-depleted T cells, or PBMCs. Nearly every sample came with metadata listing a de-identified subject ID, COVID-19 status, age in years and sex.

General study outcomes and caveats: Clinical and demographic metadata were provided uncurated, with the amount varying by source and participant.

In the prospective study, participants were 18 to 89 years old, resided in approximately 25 geographic areas of the United States, and were enrolled through a virtual design. To assign participants to cohorts, the prospective study relied on clinical history that participants themselves reported in a screening survey and a study questionnaire. For ImmuneRACE Cohort 3, a participant was defined as recovered based on two consecutive negative NP/OP PCR tests, clearance by a healthcare professional, or resolution of symptoms. Each participant in the prospective study had whole blood, serum and a nasopharyngeal or oropharyngeal swab collected by mobile phlebotomists. Over a roughly 2-month period, participants in the prospective study had the option of providing additional blood draws and questionnaires. Before DNA extraction, blood samples from the prospective study were shipped at room temperature or frozen.

The sequenced sample was PBMCs or T cells enriched from blood (not recorded which). The receptor's source is a man in his forties or fifties who had recovered from COVID-19.

The bases are TGTGCCTGGACGGGGGGATCTGAAAAACTGTTTTTT. This yields the protein CAWTGGSEKLFF. The V gene is TRBV30 and the J gene is TRBJ1-4; TRBD1 is a possible D gene, resting on 5 matching bases. Looking up the germline V gene (reference sequence) yields CDR1 GTSNPN and CDR2 SVGIG. From its cysteine to its phenylalanine, the CDR3 spans 12 amino acids. Only CDR3 DNA remains: 36 bases, in frame from the first base. Relative to germline, V is 4 bases shorter and J is 7 bases shorter, with 10 bases between their ends.